Reported below is one T cell receptor beta chain. Per the study methods: Estimates of nucleated cell counts were drawn from the amplification of reference gene primers. Produced via immunoSEQ multiplex PCR; TCRdb's table is partial and in-frame only. V and J calls plus clone size are reproduced from that table; the DNA served to infer D and trimming. The top ten clones hold approximately 5.3% of a sample with 76,000 or so clones, around nine tenths of them seen once. The CDR3 has 14 residues. The junction had 6 bases not matched to a gene; V was cut back by 4 bases and J by 4 bases. The germline V gene encodes CDR1 SGHRS and CDR2 YFSETQ. The data belong to a study of blood T cell repertoires in COVID-19. At the level of the study: The cDNA or gDNA used as material had been derived from T cells, B-cell-depleted T cells, or PBMCs.

The specimen was peripheral blood. The clonotype was recovered from a human donor in a cohort sampled during active COVID-19. The V gene is TRBV5-1, the J gene TRBJ1-1; 8 positions agree with TRBD1. The CDR3 DNA reads TGCGCCAGCAGCGTACAGGGGGTTGGCACTGAAGCTTTCTTT. Its translation: CASSVQGVGTEAFF.